One T cell receptor (beta chain) is described in this entry. The antigen is unknown. Produced via immunoSEQ multiplex PCR; TCRdb's table is partial and in-frame only. The sample holds 89,000 or so clones; roughly four fifths are singletons and the top ten take 3% to 3.5%. This sample is drawn from a study of radiotherapy plus CTLA-4 blockade in lung cancer. The CDR3 contains 13 residues. CDR1 is MNHEY, CDR2 SMNVEV, per germline (reference sequence). With 6 bases removed from V and 3 bases from J, the gap between germline ends came to 12 bases. Overall study findings and caveats: Blood saw expansion of tumor-derived TCR clones after radiotherapy plus ipilimumab.

This clonotype was sampled from a human donor with non-small cell lung cancer who had a partial response to radiotherapy plus ipilimumab. The sequencing used peripheral blood, collected from a patient treated with radiotherapy plus ipilimumab. The V and J genes are TRBV27 and TRBJ2-7; perhaps TRBD1 as D (6 bases). The CDR3 DNA is TGTGCCAGCAGGACAGGTCCGGACTACGAGCAGTACTTC. The encoded protein is CASRTGPDYEQYF.